These 18 T cell receptor beta chains share one sample of origin, sequenced in a study of radiotherapy plus CTLA-4 blockade in lung cancer. Method: immunoSEQ multiplex PCR; TCRdb's copy keeps in-frame clones and lacks some. The table lists around 72,000 clones, approximately 78% of them singletons. The source was peripheral blood, collected from a patient treated with radiotherapy plus ipilimumab. The receptors here all came from a human donor with non-small cell lung cancer who had a complete response to radiotherapy plus ipilimumab.

J is TRBJ1-3 and V is TRBV9, with a possible D match to TRBD1 (5 bases). CDR3 length: 16 amino acids. Germline V lookup: CDR1 SGDLS, CDR2 YYNGEE. Deletions cut 3 bases from V and 0 bases from J, with 13 bases between. In nucleotides, the CDR3 is TGTGCCAGCAGCGCGAGAGACAGCCTCTCTGGAAACACCATATATTTT. Translating it yields CASSARDSLSGNTIYF.

The gene calls are TRBV19 and TRBJ1-5; D is perhaps TRBD1 (6 bases). The CDR3 runs to 14 residues. V lost 7 bases to trimming and J lost 1 base, with 11 bases between them. CDR1 and CDR2 from the germline V gene are LNHDA and SQIVND (reference sequence). CDR3 DNA sequence: TGTGCCAGTACCAAAGGGGGAAGCAATCAGCCCCAGCATTTT. It codes for CASTKGGSNQPQHF.

The genes are TRBV5-1 and TRBJ1-2, with 7 bases identical to TRBD1. The germline V gene encodes CDR1 SGHRS and CDR2 YFSETQ. V shed 4 bases, J shed 2 bases, and the junction held 8 bases outside the gene matches. The CDR3 is 15 amino acids. The CDR3: CASSPPDRANYGYTF. The CDR3 DNA sequence: TGCGCCAGCAGCCCACCCGACAGGGCCAACTATGGCTACACCTTC.

This rearrangement joins TRBV2 to TRBJ1-6, with D hard to call. V lost 7 bases and J lost 3, with 13 bases in between. Germline CDR1 SNHLY, CDR2 FYNNEI. This CDR3 has 15 residues. CDR3 sequence (DNA): TGTGCCAGCACACGTGGGAATCTCTATAATTCACCCCTCCACTTT. This sequence encodes CASTRGNLYNSPLHF.

The gene calls are TRBV4-3 and TRBJ2-2; 10 nucleotides align to TRBD1. The trim removed 3 bases at V and 8 bases at J, leaving 18 bases unmatched. The CDR3 length is 19 residues. The germline CDR1 and CDR2 sequences are LGHNA and YSLEER. The CDR3 DNA reads TGCGCCAGCAGCCACGACAGGCCGGGACAGGGGTTTGTAAGAGGGGAGCTGTTTTTT. It specifies CASSHDRPGQGFVRGELFF.

The table lists this clone with a count of one. The V and J genes are TRBV6-6 and TRBJ1-6, with D possibly TRBD1 on 6 matching bases. From germline, CDR1 is MNHNY and CDR2 SVGAGI (reference sequence). This CDR3 spans 14 amino acids. V was shortened by 5 bases and J by 3 bases, with 8 bases between the two germline ends. CDR3 amino acids: CASSQDSYNSPLHF. CDR3 coding DNA: TGTGCCAGCAGTCAGGACAGCTATAATTCACCCCTCCACTTT.

The chain employs TRBV7-6 and TRBJ2-5; D is perhaps TRBD1 or TRBD2 (5 bases each). Germline assignment: CDR1 SGHVS and CDR2 FNYEAQ. CDR3 size: 13 residues. V lost 4 bases and J 7 bases, leaving 13 bases between the germline ends. CDR3 sequence (DNA): TGTGCCAGCAGCTATCGGGGCCAGGGGACCCAGTACTTC. Protein: CASSYRGQGTQYF.

V usage is TRBV2 and J usage is TRBJ2-5, with D hard to call. This CDR3 spans 11 amino acids. Germline V gene data show CDR1 as SNHLY and CDR2 as FYNNEI. The ends were cut back, 8 bases at V and 2 bases at J, with 6 bases in the middle. The CDR3 region is CASVRQETQYF. CDR3 nucleotides: TGTGCCAGCGTTCGGCAAGAGACCCAGTACTTC.

This chain links TRBV2 with TRBJ2-7; D call uncertain. This CDR3 comprises 13 residues. From germline, CDR1 is SNHLY and CDR2 FYNNEI. Trimming took off 3 bases at V and 1 base at J, with 7 bases between the two ends. CDR3 DNA sequence: TGTGCCAGCAGTGAGACGGTGTCCTACGAGCAGTACTTC. Its translation is CASSETVSYEQYF.

This chain uses TRBV6-5 with TRBJ1-5; unclear D gene. V lost 2 bases, J lost 2 bases, and 13 bases lay in between. The CDR3 is made up of 16 amino acids. Germline values: CDR1 MNHEY, CDR2 SVGAGI. In nucleotides, the CDR3 is TGTGCCAGCAGTTACAGAGGCTCCTATGGCAATCAGCCCCAGCATTTT. Translating gives CASSYRGSYGNQPQHF.

With respect to this clone: This specimen includes other DNA sequences encoding the same CDR3. This chain connects TRBV5-1 to TRBJ2-1; D is perhaps TRBD1 (6 bases). CDR1 SGHRS and CDR2 YFSETQ come from the germline V gene. This CDR3 contains 14 residues. V was clipped by 0 bases and J by 5 bases, with 9 bases between them. The CDR3 loop is CASSLGGQNNEQFF. The CDR3 DNA reads as TGCGCCAGCAGCTTGGGAGGACAGAACAATGAGCAGTTCTTC. Using reference TRBV5-1 and TRBJ2-1 for the parts outside the CDR3, the full variable domain is KAGVTQTPRYLIKTRGQQVTLSCSPISGHRSVSWYQQTPGQGLQFLFEYFSETQRNKGNFPGRFSGRQFSNSRSEMNVSTLELGDSALYLCASSLGGQNNEQFFGPGTRLTVL.

This chain links TRBV25-1 with TRBJ1-2, with D hard to call. V lost 9 bases and J 5 bases, leaving 10 bases between the germline ends. Germline CDR1 and CDR2: MGHDK and SYGVNS. This CDR3 has 11 amino acids. The chain's CDR3 is CASSGGYGYTF. The CDR3 nucleotides read TGTGCCAGTTCTGGAGGATATGGCTACACCTTC.

This clone is categorized as medium-sized. This sequence joins TRBV7-8 and TRBJ2-7, with TRBD2 matching 10 bases. Germline values: CDR1 SGHVS, CDR2 FQNEAQ. J was trimmed by 2 bases and V by 5 bases; bases with no gene match: 15. CDR3 length: 18 amino acids. The CDR3 nucleotides read TGTGCCAGCAGCGCAATCCTCGGACTAGCGGACGCCCCCTACGAGCAGTACTTC. Translated, it gives CASSAILGLADAPYEQYF. The full variable domain, in which reference TRBV7-8 and TRBJ2-7 provide the parts outside the CDR3, is GAGVSQSPRYKVAKRGQDVALRCDPISGHVSLFWYQQALGQGPEFLTYFQNEAQLDKSGLPSDRFFAERPEGSVSTLKIQRTQQEDSAVYLCASSAILGLADAPYEQYFGPGTRLTVT.

This sequence joins TRBV7-2 and TRBJ1-3; D is possibly TRBD1 (6 bases). Trimming shortened V by 3 bases and J by 0 bases, and 12 bases separated the two germline ends. Germline V gene sequence: CDR1 SGHTA, CDR2 FQGNSA. The CDR3 has 16 residues. The CDR3 reads CASSFGQGSSGNTIYF. CDR3 bases: TGTGCCAGCAGCTTTGGTCAGGGGAGCTCTGGAAACACCATATATTTT. Supplemented by reference TRBV7-2 and TRBJ1-3, the full variable domain reads GAGVSQSPSNKVTEKGKDVELRCDPISGHTALYWYRQSLGQGLEFLIYFQGNSAPDKSGLPSDRFSAERTGGSVSTLTIQRTQQEDSAVYLCASSFGQGSSGNTIYFGEGSWLTVV.

The gene calls are TRBV7-6 and TRBJ1-5; TRBD1 aligns across 7 bases. The V and J ends lost 1 base and 0 bases, in that order; junction bases with no gene match: 12. The germline V gene encodes CDR1 SGHVS and CDR2 FNYEAQ. The CDR3 totals 19 residues. The CDR3 DNA reads as TGTGCCAGCAGCTTAGAGGCGGGACAGCGATTGTATAGCAATCAGCCCCAGCATTTT. Protein: CASSLEAGQRLYSNQPQHF. Full variable domain (remainder filled in from reference TRBV7-6 and TRBJ1-5): GAGVSQSPRYKVTKRGQDVALRCDPISGHVSLYWYRQALGQGPEFLTYFNYEAQQDKSGLPNDRFSAERPEGSISTLTIQRTEQRDSAMYRCASSLEAGQRLYSNQPQHFGDGTRLSIL.

The chain combines TRBV2 with TRBJ1-1; 8 bases match TRBD1. Germline-derived CDR1 and CDR2 are SNHLY and FYNNEI. V shed 4 bases and J 8 bases; nucleotides not matched to a gene: 0. The CDR3 totals 11 residues. The CDR3 loop is CASSGDREAFF. CDR3 DNA sequence: TGTGCCAGCAGTGGGGACAGGGAAGCTTTCTTT.

This chain links TRBV7-2 with TRBJ1-5; 8 bases fit TRBD1. The CDR3 extends over 15 amino acids. Germline CDR1 reads SGHTA; CDR2 reads FQGNSA. The ends lost 3 bases at V and 0 bases at J; junction bases unmatched: 1. DNA of the CDR3: TGTGCCAGCAGCTTCGGACAGGGTAGCAATCAGCCCCAGCATTTT. This translates into CASSFGQGSNQPQHF.

The chain has TRBV7-2 and TRBJ2-3; no reliable D call. Germline-derived CDR1 and CDR2 are SGHTA and FQGNSA. With 5 bases removed from V and 1 base from J, the gap between germline ends came to 10 bases. The length of the CDR3 is 14 residues. The CDR3 DNA reads TGTGCCAGCAGCCTAAGCGCAGGCACAGATACGCAGTATTTT. Amino acids: CASSLSAGTDTQYF.